In this sample, the clone carrying this TCR beta chain turned up once. This entry is derived from a study of blood T cell repertoires in COVID-19. Study context: From the United States, Italy and Spain came samples of acute and convalescent COVID-19. Sources were T cells, B-cell-depleted T cells, or PBMCs; the material itself was cDNA or gDNA.

Trimming took 6 bases from V and 5 from J; bases not matched to a gene: 6. The CDR3 runs to 14 residues. Germline lookup yields CDR1 MNHEY and CDR2 SVGAGI. In the original workflow: How many nucleated cells were present was estimated from reference gene primer amplification. Measured with immunoSEQ multiplex PCR; TCRdb has only the in-frame clones, and not every one. That table supplies the V and J calls and clone size; D and trimming were determined from the DNA. There are fewer than 250,000 clones in the sample; 70% to 90% occur only once, and 3% to 4% lies in the top ten. The cohort comprised adults aged about 18 to 100 years residing in approximately 25 US areas.

The chain recombines TRBV6-5 with TRBJ1-2, with 10 positions matching TRBD1. The clonotype originates from a woman in her thirties or forties with acute COVID-19. Sequencing input: PBMCs or T cells enriched from blood (not recorded which). The CDR3 sequence: CASRGDRGIYGYTF. The CDR3 region has the DNA TGTGCCAGCAGGGGGGACAGGGGAATTTATGGCTACACCTTC.